The 13 T cell receptor beta chains below were found in one sample sequenced in a study of blood T cell repertoires in COVID-19. Here immunoSEQ multiplex PCR was the method, and the copy in TCRdb shows in-frame clones only, minus some. Of roughly 180,000 clones listed, around 76% are singletons. Source material: peripheral blood. Receptors were obtained from a woman in her 50s with active or convalescent COVID-19.

The V call is TRBV3-1 (or the pseudogene TRBV3-2), the J call TRBJ2-5, with 14 bases lining up with TRBD2. The germline V gene has CDR1 LGHDT and CDR2 YNNKEL (reference sequence). This CDR3 contains 15 residues. V dropped 4 bases and J dropped 4; count of bases not matched to a gene: 2. CDR3: CASSRLAGGRETQYF. The CDR3 DNA is TGTGCCAGCAGCCGACTAGCGGGGGGGAGAGAGACCCAGTACTTC.

J is TRBJ1-5 and V is TRBV6-5; 8 bases align to TRBD1. Germline V gives CDR1 MNHEY, CDR2 SVGAGI. The CDR3 sequence is 14 residues long. After removal of 8 bases from V and 5 bases from J, the junction contained 8 bases not matched to a gene. The DNA for the CDR3 is TGTGCCAGCCACCCCGACAGGGGTGATCAGCCCCAGCATTTT. It specifies CASHPDRGDQPQHF.

The chain has TRBV28 and TRBJ2-5; TRBD2 is a possible D gene (5 bases). CDR1 is MDHEN, CDR2 SYDVKM, per germline. This CDR3 comprises 15 residues. Between the trimmed V and J ends, which lost 10 bases and 0 bases, there was a span of 18 bases. The chain's CDR3 is CAIRGWSSDQETQYF. The DNA of the CDR3 is TGTGCCATCCGCGGGTGGAGCTCAGACCAAGAGACCCAGTACTTC.

The sample holds one count of this clone. The V and J genes are TRBV4-2 and TRBJ1-6, with D perhaps TRBD1 (6 bases). This CDR3 is 16 amino acids long. CDR1 LGHNA and CDR2 YNFKEQ come from the germline V gene. The V end lost 0 bases, the J end lost 7 bases, and 13 bases lay between the germline ends. DNA for the CDR3: TGTGCCAGCAGCCAAGATTTGTGGGGGCCCAATTCACCCCTCCACTTT. This gives the protein CASSQDLWGPNSPLHF.

The chain combines TRBV27 with TRBJ1-2; no firm D call. Deletions cut 3 bases from V and 6 bases from J, with 14 bases between. The germline V gene has CDR1 MNHEY and CDR2 SMNVEV (reference sequence). This CDR3 has 14 residues. CDR3 loop: CASSFYRDPHGYTF. Written as DNA, the CDR3 is TGTGCCAGCAGTTTCTACCGGGATCCTCATGGCTACACCTTC.

This chain uses TRBV5-4 with TRBJ1-5; 8 bases line up with TRBD1. With V trimmed by 0 bases and J by 6 bases, 5 bases remained unmatched. The CDR3 has 15 residues. Germline V gives CDR1 SGHNT, CDR2 YYREEE (reference sequence). The CDR3 region is CASSLEGRGPQPQHF. CDR3 DNA sequence: TGTGCCAGCAGCTTGGAGGGCAGGGGGCCTCAGCCCCAGCATTTT.

This clone has a count of ten or more. V is TRBV6-6 and J is TRBJ1-1; tentatively, D is TRBD1 (6 bases). Looked up from germline, CDR1 is MNHNY and CDR2 is SVGAGI (reference sequence). This CDR3 is built from 13 residues. Trimming removed 5 bases at V and 8 bases at J, with 15 bases between. The CDR3 reads CASSPPTGNEAFF. The CDR3 DNA sequence: TGTGCCAGCAGTCCCCCCACAGGGAACGAAGCTTTCTTT.

The CDR3 spells CASTLGGGQGKREQYF. CDR3 DNA: TGCGCCAGCACCCTTGGCGGTGGCCAGGGAAAACGGGAGCAGTACTTC. The J gene is TRBJ2-7, the V gene TRBV5-1, with D tentatively TRBD1 (5 bases). V shed 6 bases and J shed 7 bases, with 26 bases lying between them. Looked up from germline, CDR1 is SGHRS and CDR2 is YFSETQ. The CDR3 spans 16 residues.

The rearrangement links TRBV25-1 to TRBJ2-7; TRBD2 is a possible D gene (6 bases). Looked up from germline, CDR1 is MGHDK and CDR2 is SYGVNS. Trimming shortened V by 1 base and J by 2 bases, and 15 bases separated the two germline ends. The CDR3 runs to 16 residues. CDR3 in amino acids: CASSESSGGTTYEQYF. As DNA, the CDR3 is TGTGCCAGCAGTGAATCTAGTGGGGGGACCACCTACGAGCAGTACTTC.

The gene calls are TRBV30 and TRBJ1-4, with 7 positions matching TRBD1. This CDR3 contains 14 residues. Germline lookup yields CDR1 GTSNPN and CDR2 SVGIG (reference sequence). Losses at the gene ends were 4 bases for V and 5 bases for J; bases not matched to a gene: 7. CDR3 nucleotide sequence: TGTGCCTGGACAGTCGACAGGGTCAATGAAAAACTGTTTTTT. It encodes CAWTVDRVNEKLFF.

This clone was counted once. V is TRBV5-1 and J is TRBJ1-6, with D maybe TRBD1 (5 bases). Germline V CDR1 and CDR2: SGHRS, YFSETQ. V shed 2 bases and J shed 5 bases, with 11 bases lying between them. This CDR3 contains 15 residues. The CDR3 loop is CASSLGRVNNSPLHF. The DNA for the CDR3 is TGCGCCAGCAGCTTAGGCAGGGTCAATAATTCACCCCTCCACTTT. Based on the CDR3 plus reference TRBV5-1 and TRBJ1-6, the full variable domain is KAGVTQTPRYLIKTRGQQVTLSCSPISGHRSVSWYQQTPGQGLQFLFEYFSETQRNKGNFPGRFSGRQFSNSRSEMNVSTLELGDSALYLCASSLGRVNNSPLHFGNGTRLTVT.

The chain recombines TRBV7-9 with TRBJ1-2, with D tentatively TRBD1 (5 bases). Per the germline V gene, CDR1 is SEHNR and CDR2 is FQNEAQ (reference sequence). The V and J ends lost 4 bases and 8 bases respectively, with 11 bases between them. The CDR3 covers 12 residues. The CDR3 region has the DNA TGTGCCAGCAGCTCATACCGGGGGGGCTACACCTTC. As protein: CASSSYRGGYTF.

The chain couples TRBV25-1 to TRBJ2-7; D possibly corresponds to TRBD1 (6 bases). Trimming shortened V by 8 bases and J by 1 base, and 15 bases separated the two germline ends. The CDR3 is made up of 14 amino acids. Germline CDR1 is MGHDK and CDR2 is SYGVNS. The CDR3 nucleotides are TGTGCCAGCGCAAAGGGGGTAGGGTCCTACGAGCAGTACTTC. Translated: CASAKGVGSYEQYF.